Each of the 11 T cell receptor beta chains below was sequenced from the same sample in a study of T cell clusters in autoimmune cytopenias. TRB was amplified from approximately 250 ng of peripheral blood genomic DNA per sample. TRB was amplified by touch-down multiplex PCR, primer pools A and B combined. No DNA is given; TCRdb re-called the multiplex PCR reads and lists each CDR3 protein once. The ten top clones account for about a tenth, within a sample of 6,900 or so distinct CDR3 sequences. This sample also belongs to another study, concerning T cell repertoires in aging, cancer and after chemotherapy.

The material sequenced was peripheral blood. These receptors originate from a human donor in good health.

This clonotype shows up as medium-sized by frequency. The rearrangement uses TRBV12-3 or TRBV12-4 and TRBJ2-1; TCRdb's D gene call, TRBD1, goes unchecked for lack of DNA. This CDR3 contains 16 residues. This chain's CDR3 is CASSLSAPLLDNEQFF.

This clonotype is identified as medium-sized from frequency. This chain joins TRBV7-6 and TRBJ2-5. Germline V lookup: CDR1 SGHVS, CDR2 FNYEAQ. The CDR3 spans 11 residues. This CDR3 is CASSERETQYF.

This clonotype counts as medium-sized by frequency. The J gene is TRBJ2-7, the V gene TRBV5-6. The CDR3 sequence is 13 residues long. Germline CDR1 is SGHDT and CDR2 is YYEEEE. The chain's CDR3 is CASSLGRTYEQYF. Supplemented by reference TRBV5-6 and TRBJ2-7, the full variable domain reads DAGVTQSPTHLIKTRGQQVTLRCSPKSGHDTVSWYQQALGQGPQFIFQYYEEEERQRGNFPDRFSGHQFPNYSSELNVNALLLGDSALYLCASSLGRTYEQYFGPGTRLTVT.

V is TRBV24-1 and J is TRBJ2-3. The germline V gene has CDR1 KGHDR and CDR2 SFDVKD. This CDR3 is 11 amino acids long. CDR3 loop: CATSQSDTQYF.

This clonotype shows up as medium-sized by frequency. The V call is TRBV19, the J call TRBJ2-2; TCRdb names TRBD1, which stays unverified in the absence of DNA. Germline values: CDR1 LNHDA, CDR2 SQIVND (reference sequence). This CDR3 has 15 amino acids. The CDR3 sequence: CASTIGTGVTGELFF. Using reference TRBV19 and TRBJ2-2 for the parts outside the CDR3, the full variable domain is DGGITQSPKYLFRKEGQNVTLSCEQNLNHDAMYWYRQDPGQGLRLIYYSQIVNDFQKGDIAEGYSVSREKKESFPLTVTSAQKNPTAFYLCASTIGTGVTGELFFGEGSRLTVL.

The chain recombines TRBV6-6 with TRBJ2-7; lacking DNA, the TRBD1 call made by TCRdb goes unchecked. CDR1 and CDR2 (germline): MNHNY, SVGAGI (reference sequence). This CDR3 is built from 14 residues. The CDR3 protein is CASSYGRGKYEQYF.

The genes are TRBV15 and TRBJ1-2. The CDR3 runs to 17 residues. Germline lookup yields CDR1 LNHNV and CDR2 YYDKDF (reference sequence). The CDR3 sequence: CATSRPPGVGGNYGYTF.

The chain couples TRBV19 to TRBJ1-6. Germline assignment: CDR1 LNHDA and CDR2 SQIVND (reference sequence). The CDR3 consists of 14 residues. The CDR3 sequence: CASKSDSTNSPLHF.

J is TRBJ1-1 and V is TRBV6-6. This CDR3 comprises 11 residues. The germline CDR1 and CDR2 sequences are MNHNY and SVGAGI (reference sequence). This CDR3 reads CASKSASEAFF.

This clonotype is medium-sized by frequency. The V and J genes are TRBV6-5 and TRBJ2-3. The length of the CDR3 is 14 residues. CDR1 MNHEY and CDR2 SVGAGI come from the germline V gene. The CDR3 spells CASSYLGPPDTQYF.

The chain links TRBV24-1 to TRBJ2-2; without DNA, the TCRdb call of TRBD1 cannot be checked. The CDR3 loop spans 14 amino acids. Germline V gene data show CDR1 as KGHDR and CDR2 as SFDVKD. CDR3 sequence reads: CATSSGQDTGELFF.